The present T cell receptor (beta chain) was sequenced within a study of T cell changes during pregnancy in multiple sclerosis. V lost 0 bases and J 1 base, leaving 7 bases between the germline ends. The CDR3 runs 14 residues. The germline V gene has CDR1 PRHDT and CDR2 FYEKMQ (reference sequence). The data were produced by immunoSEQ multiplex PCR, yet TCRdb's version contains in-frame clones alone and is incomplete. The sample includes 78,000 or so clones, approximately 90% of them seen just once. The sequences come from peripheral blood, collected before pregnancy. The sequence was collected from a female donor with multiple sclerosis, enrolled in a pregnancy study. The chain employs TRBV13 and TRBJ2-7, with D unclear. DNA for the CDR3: TGTGCCAGCAGCTTAGGTCGAGTGTCCTACGAGCAGTACTTC. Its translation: CASSLGRVSYEQYF.